This record looks at one T cell receptor beta chain sequence and its context. As yet, its antigen is unknown. The data derive from a study of T cells expressing NK-cell markers. On the study more broadly: Out of eight donors sequenced, seven tested HCMV-seropositive and the remaining one seronegative. Study outcomes and limitations: Dominant NKG2C+ clonotype frequencies of roughly 1.0-7.5% of CD8+ T cells were measured in five or six donors. The CD3+CD56-NKG2C+ fraction was also led by these clonotypes in several donors.

The CDR3 spans 15 residues. The germline V gene encodes CDR1 SGHVS and CDR2 FQNEAQ. TCRdb re-analyzed the 5' RACE reads; it lists each CDR3 protein once, without DNA. The sample's table shows roughly 300,000 distinct CDR3 sequences. This TCR derives from a woman aged 18-70 years in good health. Material for sequencing was blood T cells: a sorted CD56 or NKG2C T cell subset, CD4+ or CD8+ T cells, or bulk PBMC T cells (not recorded which). The rearrangement uses TRBV7-8 and TRBJ2-2; TCRdb's D gene call, TRBD1, goes unchecked for lack of DNA. This chain's CDR3 is CASSLAGIPAGELFF.